The T cell receptor (beta chain) under discussion was sequenced for a study of early T cells in non-severe SARS-CoV-2 infection. Study-wide context: Chains stayed unpaired after sequencing of bulk RNA from unsorted whole blood.

Between the trimmed V and J ends, which lost 0 bases and 4 bases, there was a span of 11 bases. This CDR3 comprises 14 residues. Looked up from germline, CDR1 is SGDLS and CDR2 is YYNGEE. Many counts were recorded for this clonotype. Its antigen is currently unknown. Notes on the study in general: In VDJdb matching, anti-spike CD8 responses were favored while private and CD4 specificities went missing.

The library protocol tagged individual cDNA molecules with unique molecular identifiers. TCRdb reanalysed the 5' RACE reads using MiXCR and keeps one entry per CDR3 protein. The sample has about 22,000 distinct CDR3 sequences; 4.5% are singletons. This chain uses TRBV9 with TRBJ2-7, with D unclear. The source of this sequence is an adult who was a healthcare worker with PCR-confirmed SARS-CoV-2 infection or an uninfected control (not recorded which). The sequencing input was whole blood. CDR3 DNA sequence: TGTGCCAGCAGCGTAGGCAGTCGCGGTTACGAGCAGTACTTC. It yields the protein CASSVGSRGYEQYF. The full variable domain, its missing parts supplied by reference TRBV9 and TRBJ2-7, is DSGVTQTPKHLITATGQRVTLRCSPRSGDLSVYWYQQSLDQGLQFLIQYYNGEERAKGNILERFSAQQFPDLHSELNLSSLELGDSALYFCASSVGSRGYEQYFGPGTRLTVT.